This is a list of T cell receptor beta chains from one sample in a study of CD8+ T cells in alopecia areata. The protocol was immunoSEQ multiplex PCR, while the TCRdb copy is restricted to in-frame clones and leaves out a portion. The data show 110,000 or so clones, 50% to 60% seen once. Sample: NKG2D-low CD8+ T cells sorted from blood. The receptors were gathered from a human donor with alopecia areata. Both conserved end residues are part of each CDR3. D genes are given only for firm matches. The listing skips clone size in some rows; elsewhere it reads once, few, many or a size class.

size: NA
D: NA
J: TRBJ1-1
V: TRBV5-1
DNA: TGCGCCAGCAGCTTGGCTGGGAGAAACACTGAAGCTTTCTTT
CDR3: CASSLAGRNTEAFF

size: NA
D: NA
J: TRBJ2-3
V: TRBV7-2
DNA: TGTGCCAGCAGCCAGCCAGCAGATACGCAGTATTTT
CDR3: CASSQPADTQYF

size: NA
D: NA
J: TRBJ1-1
V: TRBV13
DNA: TGTGCCAGCAGCTTAGTCGCGGACACTGAAGCTTTCTTT
CDR3: CASSLVADTEAFF

size: few
D: NA
J: TRBJ2-3
V: TRBV4-1
DNA: TGCGCCAGCAGCCAATGGTCGGCCACAGATACGCAGTATTTT
CDR3: CASSQWSATDTQYF

size: NA
D: NA
J: TRBJ2-3
V: TRBV6-5
DNA: TGTGCCAGCAGTTACGAACCTAGAAATTCAGCAGATACGCAGTATTTT
CDR3: CASSYEPRNSADTQYF

size: NA
D: NA
J: TRBJ2-3
V: TRBV5-1
DNA: TGCGCCAGCAAGATCAGGACACACACAGATACGCAGTATTTT
CDR3: CASKIRTHTDTQYF

size: NA
D: NA
J: TRBJ2-3
V: TRBV7-6
DNA: TGTGCCAGCAGCTCCCTGCGACGGGAGATAAGCACAGATACGCAGTATTTT
CDR3: CASSSLRREISTDTQYF

size: NA
D: NA
J: TRBJ2-7
V: TRBV6-5
DNA: TGTGCCAGAGTTTTCATCTACGAGCAGTACTTC
CDR3: CARVFIYEQYF

size: NA
D: TRBD1
J: TRBJ2-1
V: TRBV5-1
DNA: TGCGCCAGCAGCTTGGCTCAGGGACAGCTGAAAAATGAGCAGTTCTTC
CDR3: CASSLAQGQLKNEQFF

size: few
D: TRBD1
J: TRBJ2-7
V: TRBV7-9
DNA: TGTGCCAGCAGCCCTCCTGTAGGGGGCAGCTACGAGCAGTACTTC
CDR3: CASSPPVGGSYEQYF

size: NA
D: NA
J: TRBJ2-7
V: TRBV27
DNA: TGTGCCAGCAGTTTCGGGTGGGGATACGAGCAGTACTTC
CDR3: CASSFGWGYEQYF

size: NA
D: TRBD1
J: TRBJ1-1
V: TRBV30
DNA: TGTGCCTGGAGTGTAGATGGCAGGGGGCCCACTGAAGCTTTCTTT
CDR3: CAWSVDGRGPTEAFF

size: few
D: TRBD1
J: TRBJ2-1
V: TRBV29-1
DNA: TGCAGCGCAACGTATTCCGGGACAGGGTCGCATGAGCAGTTCTTC
CDR3: CSATYSGTGSHEQFF

size: NA
D: NA
J: TRBJ1-1
V: TRBV4-1
DNA: TGCGCCAGCAGCCAAGGGGGCAGTAAAGACACTGAAGCTTTCTTT
CDR3: CASSQGGSKDTEAFF

size: NA
D: NA
J: TRBJ1-4
V: TRBV6-5
DNA: TGTGCCAGCAGTTATAGGTTTAATGAAAAACTGTTTTTT
CDR3: CASSYRFNEKLFF

size: NA
D: NA
J: TRBJ1-4
V: TRBV5-6
DNA: TGTGCCAGCAGCTCTGCTGAAAAACTGTTTTTT
CDR3: CASSSAEKLFF

size: NA
D: NA
J: TRBJ2-7
V: TRBV7-9
DNA: TGTGCCAGCAGCGCAGCGATGGGCGAGCAGTACTTC
CDR3: CASSAAMGEQYF

size: NA
D: TRBD2
J: TRBJ2-1
V: TRBV4-1
DNA: TGCGCCAGCAGCCAAGTGGTAGCGGGAGGGCCACATGAGCAGTTCTTC
CDR3: CASSQVVAGGPHEQFF

size: NA
D: TRBD2
J: TRBJ2-7
V: TRBV6-5
DNA: TGTGCCAGCAGACATGGACTAGAGAACTACGAGCAGTACTTC
CDR3: CASRHGLENYEQYF

size: NA
D: NA
J: TRBJ2-7
V: TRBV27
DNA: TGTGCCAGCAGTTTGGGGTACGAGCAGTACTTC
CDR3: CASSLGYEQYF

size: NA
D: NA
J: TRBJ1-2
V: TRBV5-1
DNA: TGCGCCAGCAGCCTAGACCTGGGGGGTGGCTATGGCTACACCTTC
CDR3: CASSLDLGGGYGYTF

size: NA
D: TRBD2
J: TRBJ2-1
V: TRBV5-1
DNA: TGCGCCAGCAGCTGGACTAGCGGGGGGTTCGATGAGCAGTTCTTC
CDR3: CASSWTSGGFDEQFF

size: NA
D: NA
J: TRBJ2-1
V: TRBV27
DNA: TGTGCCAGCAGTTTAGCCTCCTACAATGAGCAGTTCTTC
CDR3: CASSLASYNEQFF

size: few
D: NA
J: TRBJ2-3
V: TRBV13
DNA: TGTGCCAGCAGCCCTAGACTAGTCGGCGATACGCAGTATTTT
CDR3: CASSPRLVGDTQYF

size: NA
D: NA
J: TRBJ2-7
V: TRBV7-9
DNA: TGTGCCAGCAGCTTAGCAGGGGAGCAGTACTTC
CDR3: CASSLAGEQYF

size: few
D: NA
J: TRBJ1-5
V: TRBV19
DNA: TGTGCCAGTAGTATTCGCGGCAGCATAGATCAGCCCCAGCATTTT
CDR3: CASSIRGSIDQPQHF

size: few
D: NA
J: TRBJ1-4
V: TRBV7-8
DNA: TGTGCCAGCAGCTTAGGTCGGGGAGCACTGTTTTTT
CDR3: CASSLGRGALFF